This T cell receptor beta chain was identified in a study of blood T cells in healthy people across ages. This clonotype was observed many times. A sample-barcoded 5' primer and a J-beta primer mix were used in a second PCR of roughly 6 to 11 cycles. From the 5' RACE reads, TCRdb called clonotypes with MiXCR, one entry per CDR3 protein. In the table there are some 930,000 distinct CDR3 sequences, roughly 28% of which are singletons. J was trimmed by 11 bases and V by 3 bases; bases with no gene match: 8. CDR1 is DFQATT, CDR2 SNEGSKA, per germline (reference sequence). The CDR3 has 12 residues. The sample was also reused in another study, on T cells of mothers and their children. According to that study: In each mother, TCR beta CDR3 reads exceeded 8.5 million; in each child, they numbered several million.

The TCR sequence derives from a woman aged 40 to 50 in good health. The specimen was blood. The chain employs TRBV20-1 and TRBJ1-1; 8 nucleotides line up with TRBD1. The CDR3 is CSASMQGAWAFF. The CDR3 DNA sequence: TGCAGTGCTAGCATGCAGGGGGCCTGGGCTTTCTTT.